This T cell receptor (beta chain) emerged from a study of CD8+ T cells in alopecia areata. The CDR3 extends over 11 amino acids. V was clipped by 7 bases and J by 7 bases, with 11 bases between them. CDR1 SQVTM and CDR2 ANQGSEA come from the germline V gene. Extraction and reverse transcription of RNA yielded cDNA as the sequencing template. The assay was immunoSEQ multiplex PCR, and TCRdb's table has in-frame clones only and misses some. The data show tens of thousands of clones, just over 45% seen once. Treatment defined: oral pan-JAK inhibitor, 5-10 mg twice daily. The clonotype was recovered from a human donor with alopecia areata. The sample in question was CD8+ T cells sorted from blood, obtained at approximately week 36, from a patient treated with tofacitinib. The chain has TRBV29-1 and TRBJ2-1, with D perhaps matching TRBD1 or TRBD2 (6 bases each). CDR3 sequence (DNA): TGCAGCGGGGGGGCAGGGAATGAGCAGTTCTTC. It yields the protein CSGGAGNEQFF.